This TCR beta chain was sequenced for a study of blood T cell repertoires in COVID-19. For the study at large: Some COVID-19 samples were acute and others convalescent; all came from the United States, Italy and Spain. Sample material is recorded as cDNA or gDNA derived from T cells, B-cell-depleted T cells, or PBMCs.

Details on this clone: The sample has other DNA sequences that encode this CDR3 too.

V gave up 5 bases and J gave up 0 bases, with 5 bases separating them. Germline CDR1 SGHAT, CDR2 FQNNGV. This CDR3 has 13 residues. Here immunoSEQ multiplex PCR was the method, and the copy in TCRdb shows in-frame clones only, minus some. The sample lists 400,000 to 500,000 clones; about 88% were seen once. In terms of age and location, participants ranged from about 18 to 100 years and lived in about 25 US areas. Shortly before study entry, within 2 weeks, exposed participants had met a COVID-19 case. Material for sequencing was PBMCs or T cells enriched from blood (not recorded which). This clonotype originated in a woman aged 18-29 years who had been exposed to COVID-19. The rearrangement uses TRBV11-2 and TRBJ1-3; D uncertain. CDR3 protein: CASSLSSGNTIYF. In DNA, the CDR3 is TGTGCCAGCAGCCTAAGCTCTGGAAACACCATATATTTT.